This T cell receptor beta chain was found in a study of cytomegalovirus exposure and HLA in healthy donors (dated 2017 in TCRdb). Some background on the complete study: According to an earlier analysis of several hundred of the donors, roughly 180 million T cells yielded roughly 100 million unique TCR beta sequences and 250 to 350 Gb of sequence data. Approximately 300 gigabases of sequencing data and around 90 million unique TCR sequences made up an early release that covered 500 to 650 HLA-typed donors. Among the roughly 400 genotyped donors, approximately 76% belonged to the genetic ancestry cluster associated with self-reported Caucasian donors. The study aimed to test whether cataloging public T cell receptors could reveal signatures of past pathogen exposure. Using immunosequencing, the study profiled T cell repertoires from 550 to 750 subjects and related those repertoires to cytomegalovirus serostatus. Besides the first cohort of roughly 660 subjects, a separate validation cohort made up of 120 or so different subjects was used. To predict cytomegalovirus infection status, the study combined high-throughput TCR immunosequencing, statistical association of individual TCRs with disease status, and machine learning. In a later analysis, previously published TCR beta repertoires from several hundred donors were re-analyzed and high-resolution HLA genotyping was added so that TCR occurrence patterns could be studied. In the later analysis, no new phenotypic data were used to find candidate immune exposures; instead, reliance was placed on TCR beta sequences and their occurrence across donors. An earlier analysis of around 580 of the donors used high-throughput TCR beta sequencing to judge whether each TCR beta V gene segment behaved as functional or pseudogenic. Alongside the repertoire data, information on donor age, sex, ethnicity and CMV serostatus was compiled. In a later genetic analysis, genome-wide SNP genotypes for about three fifths of the 666 donors were used, and that subset was treated as a discovery cohort. All discovery cohort repertoires had been generated using a single sequencing platform. Both class I and class II loci were covered by HLA typing, at four-digit resolution. The number of typed donors differed by locus: about 629-640 for A, B, C, DRB1 and DQB1; about 520 for DQA1; around 580 for DPA1; and around 450 for DPB1. Four or five DR-DQ haplotypes were handled as single units for association and clustering because linkage in the cohort was strong. Among 300 to 450 genotyped donors of the cohort, an average of about 240,000 unique TCR beta nucleotide sequences were sequenced per donor, roughly a sixth of them non-productive. Paper-wide results and their limitations: Some IMGT-functional V segments, including TRBV6-2 and TRBV6-3, could not be told apart with the 87-base-pair reads, so those segments were excluded. In a later analysis, TCR association rates were found to vary across HLA loci, with the most associated TCRs seen for DRB1 alleles and the fewest for HLA-C alleles. Because counts were too low, more than 15 rarely observed V segments, including chromosome 9 orphons, were left out of the earlier analysis of several hundred of the donors. HLA typing was unavailable for some donors at each locus, so association tests used only the typed subset. Specific HLA alleles were associated with 18,000 or so TCR beta sequences at a false discovery rate of 0.05 in a later analysis. Several of the top co-occurrence clusters appeared to be linked to parvovirus B19, influenza, CMV and Epstein-Barr virus, according to a later analysis. For the cohort, immune exposure information was limited to CMV serostatus. Most TCR sequences were observed very rarely across donors, whereas some public TCRs were present in many individuals. Compared with the roughly 700-donor mean, donors in an Asian-associated ancestry cluster had fewer N-insertions in productive TCRs, according to a later genetic analysis. Strong co-occurrence of HLA alleles, especially DR and DQ, made assigning TCR associations to individual alleles difficult. A cluster of highly shared sequence variants was judged likely to represent a technical artifact of the sequencing pipeline. In both the original and validation cohorts, the classifier was reported to diagnose cytomegalovirus status with high specificity and sensitivity. A later analysis found that HLA-associated TCR beta chains were more clonally expanded and had lower generation probabilities than equally common non-associated chains. According to a later analysis, most CMV-associated TCR beta chains appeared to be HLA-restricted, and the HLA associations seemed to be driven largely by CMV exposure. Linkage disequilibrium might explain the correlated functional status among segregating V segments, but an unknown experimental factor could not be excluded. In this cohort, only TCR beta chains were sequenced, and detectable features were limited by the absence of alpha or paired-chain data. An earlier analysis of approximately 530 of the donors showed that most TCR beta V segments appeared in productive rearrangements either about 87% or about 30% of the time, which broadly matched IMGT annotations. In a later genetic analysis, a missense DCLRE1C variant was associated with V-gene and J-gene trimming of TCR beta chains, and the association was replicated in an independent cohort. The authors suggested that the approach could potentially be extended to other disease states and immunological phenotypes. The study gave a list of under 200 TCR beta chains associated with cytomegalovirus. A few of the identified cytomegalovirus-associated TCR beta chains were confirmed in vitro to be specific for cytomegalovirus antigens. A further reported finding was that TCR beta sequences accurately predicted the HLA-A and HLA-B alleles for most subjects in the first cohort. The presence/absence analyses assumed that sequencing depth was roughly uniform across donors, and that assumption may not be true.

Libraries were prepared through the immunoSEQ multiplex PCR assay. For the multiplex PCR, a mixture combining 60 forward primers for TCR Vbeta segments and 13 reverse primers for TCR Jbeta segments was used. The CDR3 region of rearranged TCR beta genes was amplified from genomic DNA by a multiplex PCR assay. Amplified TCR beta libraries were sequenced as 87-base-pair reads on the Illumina HiSeq System. On the authors' methods: A later analysis counted tens of millions of unique TCR beta chains across the roughly 700 repertoires, and roughly 9.9 million of these chains were shared by at least two donors. Raw reads were error-corrected and collapsed into unique sequences with a nearest-neighbor algorithm that merged closely related sequences to remove PCR and sequencing errors. CDR3 sequences were aligned to IMGT reference sequences to assign V, D and J gene segments. For a sequence to be retained, a match of at least six nucleotides to both a V gene segment and a J gene segment was required. A rearrangement was called productive if the CDR3 had no stop codons and remained in frame with V and J, and every other rearrangement was called non-productive. Following IMGT convention, CDR3 was defined as the stretch from the second conserved V-encoded cysteine up to the conserved J-encoded phenylalanine. In an earlier analysis of more than 550 of the donors, sequences lacking an unambiguous match to a single V gene segment were excluded. In an earlier analysis of some 590 of the donors, a V segment was called functional when productive rearrangements were above 56.7%, and segregating when the standard deviation between donors exceeded 5%. A statistical classification framework was built to diagnose cytomegalovirus status from the catalog of TCR beta chain sequences. A later analysis assigned V and J genes by comparing TCR nucleotide sequences with IMGT/GENE-DB human TR gene sequences. In a later analysis, CDR3 sequences and most-parsimonious VDJ recombination scenarios were assigned using the TCRdist pipeline. In a later analysis, each TCR beta chain was defined by its CDR3 amino acid sequence together with its V-gene family, and reads lacking a unique V-gene family were excluded. A later analysis removed 550 to 700 highly shared, low-generation-probability nucleotide sequences to deal with suspected cross-contamination and a sequencing artifact. In a later analysis, a clonal expansion index was calculated for each public chain from normalized within-repertoire ranks of inferred template counts. In a later analysis, generation probabilities were computed with a VDJ recombination model fitted to out-of-frame rearrangements, and the resulting probabilities were checked against IGoR. In a later analysis, TCR-TCR, TCR-HLA and TCR-CMV co-occurrence was scored with hypergeometric tests, and a repertoire-size bias correction was applied to TCR pairs. False discovery rates were estimated in a later analysis by permuting HLA or CMV assignments 20 times. In a later analysis, co-occurring TCRs were grouped with DBSCAN, and TCRdist sequence similarity was added when clustering was performed within HLA-allele-positive subsets. Repertoires with fewer than 30,000 or more than 120,000 public chains, plus five repertoires with anomalous nucleotide sharing, were excluded from co-occurrence clustering. TCRdb provides this immuneACCESS table in a form limited to in-frame rearrangements. Some clones are lacking; in checked studies, under half of them reflect an unresolved V gene, and why the rest are absent is not known. The V and J calls and clone size come from that table; D and trimming were worked out from the DNA. The sample table lists approximately 75,000 clones, about 66% of them with a count of one. Approximately 21% of the sample rests with the top ten.

The germline V gene sets CDR1 to SNHLY and CDR2 to FYNNEI. The junction carries 13 bases between V and J, which are trimmed by 7 bases and 2 bases respectively. Its CDR3 holds 14 amino acids, cysteine through phenylalanine. The entry retains the CDR3 DNA only, 42 bases that are in frame from base 1. The cohort comprised more than 550 healthy bone marrow donors. At the time of sampling, all cohort members were nominally healthy, though unrecorded immune exposures were likely present. The donor tested CMV seropositive, placing the donor among the 290 or so seropositive members of the cohort. Every donor gave a peripheral blood sample, and the peripheral blood mononuclear cells from that sample were used for TCR beta sequencing. The Qiagen DNeasy Blood Extraction Kit was used to extract genomic DNA from the blood cell samples. Comments on this clone: Its antigen is unknown. No much larger clonotype is one base removed from it; base qualities were not supplied.

This TCR derives from a man aged 35 to 55 in good health and CMV-seropositive. Sequencing used PBMCs. The chain links TRBV2 with TRBJ2-3, with the D gene call left open. DNA sequence: TGTGCCAGCACTGCCGACACGTACACAGATACGCAGTATTTT. Protein translation: CASTADTYTDTQYF.